This entry lists 4 T cell receptor beta chains sequenced from one sample in a study of blood T cell repertoires in COVID-19 (dated by TCRdb to about 2020). The receptor library was made with the immunoSEQ multiplex PCR assay. In TCRdb, the immuneACCESS table is reduced to in-frame sequences with V and J assigned. These tables do not hold every clone; where another copy was compared, an unresolved V gene accounts for under half, and the others remain unexplained. This sample lists approximately 210,000 clones; around 82% were detected once. 2.5% to 3% of the sample lies in the top ten. The sequenced sample consisted of peripheral blood. These receptors were obtained from a man aged 50-60 years with active or convalescent COVID-19.

The chain is built from TRBV7-3 and TRBJ2-5, with D perhaps TRBD1 (7 bases). V was trimmed by 4 bases and J by 4 bases, leaving 16 bases between them. This CDR3 has 15 amino acids. Germline V gene sequence: CDR1 SGHTA, CDR2 FQGTGA. The CDR3 coding sequence is TGTGCCAGCAGCTCGGGACAGAAGGGGGGAGAGACCCAGTACTTC. It encodes CASSSGQKGGETQYF.

The V gene is TRBV18, the J gene TRBJ1-1; D may be TRBD1 (6 bases). V was shortened by 0 bases and J by 4 bases, with 9 bases between the two germline ends. The CDR3 is 14 residues long. Per the germline V gene, CDR1 is KGHSH and CDR2 is LQKENI. DNA for the CDR3: TGTGCCAGCTCACCACCGGTCAGGGGCACTGAAGCTTTCTTT. Its protein is CASSPPVRGTEAFF.

The chain employs TRBV4-3 and TRBJ1-5, with TRBD1 matching over 7 bases. The CDR3 extends over 13 amino acids. Germline CDR1 reads LGHNA; CDR2 reads YSLEER. V shed 5 bases, J shed 4 bases, and the junction held 2 bases outside the gene matches. The DNA for the CDR3 is TGCGCCAGCAGCGCGGACAGGAATCAGCCCCAGCATTTT. It is translated as CASSADRNQPQHF.

The CDR3 DNA sequence: TGTGCCAGCAGTTCTCAGGGTTACACTGAAGCTTTCTTT. It yields the protein CASSSQGYTEAFF. The chain has TRBV2 and TRBJ1-1; maybe TRBD1 (5 bases). The V gene's germline CDR1 is SNHLY and CDR2 FYNNEI. Trimming took 5 bases from V and 3 from J, leaving 10 bases between them. The CDR3 extends over 13 amino acids.